The present T cell receptor (beta chain) was sequenced within a study of metastatic and nonmetastatic thyroid tumors. Study background: Comparative analysis of repertoires was undertaken across blood and tumor or nodule tissue obtained from malignant and benign thyroid patients.

Study conclusions and caveats: For both blood and tumor, malignant thyroid tumors reportedly showed significantly higher TCR beta diversity than benign nodules did.

Original data processing: Built for papillary thyroid cancer, a distant-metastasis classifier drew on CDR3 differences across clinicopathological groups. TCRdb re-called the PCR reads through MiXCR. The authors' filters were not applied to this entry. The sample has under 95,000 clones, 8% to 9.5% seen once; the top ten hold 8.8%. Among the patients, none had received any treatment before thyroid surgery. This clone was counted at least ten times. As yet, its antigen is unknown. This CDR3 region has 16 residues. CDR1 is MRHNA, CDR2 SNTAGT, per germline. Germline trimming cut 0 bases from V and 3 bases from J; bases unmatched to any gene: 3.

What was sequenced was blood. This sequence was found in a female donor with papillary thyroid cancer or a benign thyroid nodule (not recorded which). Some clones in this sample may be carry-over from other donors' samples. The chain is built from TRBV6-4 and TRBJ2-3, with 10 bases aligning to TRBD2. CDR3 sequence: CASSDSSGGETDTQYF. CDR3 in DNA: TGTGCCAGCAGTGACTCGAGCGGGGGGGAAACAGATACGCAGTATTTT.